Described below is a single T cell receptor (beta chain) sequence and its context. Clones were sequenced by immunoSEQ multiplex PCR, and TCRdb holds only the in-frame ones, with some missing. The data contain tens of thousands of clones, 70% to 90% of them singletons. The data originate from a study of T cells in localized non-small cell lung cancer. Here the sequenced sample was peripheral blood, taken before any cancer treatment. This receptor was taken from a female donor over 55 with stage I lung adenocarcinoma.

The CDR3 loop reads CASSQGARSNQPQHF. The CDR3 DNA is TGTGCCAGCAGCCAGGGGGCGCGAAGCAATCAGCCCCAGCATTTT. V usage is TRBV6-6 and J usage is TRBJ1-5; TRBD1 matches 8 bases. The CDR3 contains 15 residues. The V segment lost 6 bases and the J segment 1 base; nucleotides outside the gene matches: 5. Germline loops: CDR1 MNHNY, CDR2 SVGAGI (reference sequence).